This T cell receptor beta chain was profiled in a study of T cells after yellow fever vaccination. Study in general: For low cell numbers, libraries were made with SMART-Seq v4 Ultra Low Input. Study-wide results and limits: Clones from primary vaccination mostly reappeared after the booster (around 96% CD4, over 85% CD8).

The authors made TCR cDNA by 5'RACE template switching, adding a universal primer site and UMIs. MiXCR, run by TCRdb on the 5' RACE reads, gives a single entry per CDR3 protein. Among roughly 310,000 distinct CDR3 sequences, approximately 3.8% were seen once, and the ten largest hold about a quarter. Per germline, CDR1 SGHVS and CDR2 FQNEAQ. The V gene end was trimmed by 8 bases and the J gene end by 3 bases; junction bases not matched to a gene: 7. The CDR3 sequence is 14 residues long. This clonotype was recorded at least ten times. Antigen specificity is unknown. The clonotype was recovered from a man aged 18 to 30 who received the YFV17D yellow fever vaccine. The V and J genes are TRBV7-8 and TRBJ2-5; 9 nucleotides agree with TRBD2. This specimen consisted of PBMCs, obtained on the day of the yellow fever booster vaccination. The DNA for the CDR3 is TGTGCCAGCGAGCGCGGGGGGGTAAAAGAGACCCAGTACTTC. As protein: CASERGGVKETQYF.